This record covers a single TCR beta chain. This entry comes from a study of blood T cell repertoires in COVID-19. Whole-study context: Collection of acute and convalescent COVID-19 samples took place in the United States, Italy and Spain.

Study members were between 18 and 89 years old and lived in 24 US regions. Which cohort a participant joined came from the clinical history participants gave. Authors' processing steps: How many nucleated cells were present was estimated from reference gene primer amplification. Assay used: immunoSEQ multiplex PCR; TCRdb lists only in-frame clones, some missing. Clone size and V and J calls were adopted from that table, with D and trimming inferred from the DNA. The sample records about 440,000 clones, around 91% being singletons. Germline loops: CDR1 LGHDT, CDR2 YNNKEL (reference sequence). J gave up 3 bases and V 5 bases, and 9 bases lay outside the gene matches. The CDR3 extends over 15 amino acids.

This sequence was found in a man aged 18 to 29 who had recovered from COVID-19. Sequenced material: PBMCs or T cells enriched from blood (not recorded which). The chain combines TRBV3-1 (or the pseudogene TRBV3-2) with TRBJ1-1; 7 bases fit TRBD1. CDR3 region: CASSENRGTYTEAFF. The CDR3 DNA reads TGTGCCAGCAGCGAGAACAGGGGCACATACACTGAAGCTTTCTTT.